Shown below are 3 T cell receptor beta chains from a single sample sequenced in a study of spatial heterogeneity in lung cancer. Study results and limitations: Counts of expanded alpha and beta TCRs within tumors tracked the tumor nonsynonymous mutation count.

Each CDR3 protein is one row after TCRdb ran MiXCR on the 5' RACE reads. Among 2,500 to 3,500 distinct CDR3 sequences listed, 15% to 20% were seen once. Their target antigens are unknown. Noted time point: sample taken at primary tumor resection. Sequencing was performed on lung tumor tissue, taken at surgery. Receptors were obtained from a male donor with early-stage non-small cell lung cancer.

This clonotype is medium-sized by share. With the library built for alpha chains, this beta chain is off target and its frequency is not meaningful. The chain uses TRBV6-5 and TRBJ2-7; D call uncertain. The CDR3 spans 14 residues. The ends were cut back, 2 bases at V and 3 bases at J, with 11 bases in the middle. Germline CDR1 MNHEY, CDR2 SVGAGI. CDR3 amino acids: CASSYNRGDYEQYF. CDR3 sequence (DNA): TGTGCCAGCAGTTACAACCGCGGAGACTACGAGCAGTACTTC.

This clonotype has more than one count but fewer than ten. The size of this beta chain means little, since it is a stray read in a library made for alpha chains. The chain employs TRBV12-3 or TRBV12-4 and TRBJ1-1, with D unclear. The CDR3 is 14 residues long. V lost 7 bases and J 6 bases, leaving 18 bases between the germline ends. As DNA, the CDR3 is TGTGCCAGCACCGTATCCTATGGTGTGGCTGAAGCTTTCTTT. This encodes CASTVSYGVAEAFF.

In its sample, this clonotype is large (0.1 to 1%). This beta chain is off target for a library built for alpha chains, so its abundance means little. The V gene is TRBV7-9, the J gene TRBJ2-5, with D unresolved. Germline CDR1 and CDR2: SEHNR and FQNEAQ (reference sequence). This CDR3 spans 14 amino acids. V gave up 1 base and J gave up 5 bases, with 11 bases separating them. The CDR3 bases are TGTGCCAGCAGCTTAGTTTTAGGGTTCGAGACCCAGTACTTC. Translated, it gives CASSLVLGFETQYF.